These 19 T cell receptor beta chains share one sample of origin, sequenced in a study of T cell responses to AZD1222 COVID-19 vaccine. Clones were sequenced by immunoSEQ multiplex PCR, and TCRdb holds only the in-frame ones, with some missing. The sample lists roughly 100,000 clones; around nine tenths were seen once. Sequenced material: peripheral blood, taken 28 days after the second dose of the MenACWY control vaccine. The receptors come from an adult who received the MenACWY meningococcal vaccine as a control.

CDR3 sequence reads: CASSLFSQETQYF. The CDR3 DNA is TGTGCCAGCAGCTTGTTCTCGCAAGAGACCCAGTACTTC. The chain combines TRBV5-4 with TRBJ2-5, with no clear D. The CDR3 loop spans 13 amino acids. Trimming cost V 1 base and J 2 bases, with 6 bases left between them. Germline V CDR1 and CDR2: SGHNT, YYREEE (reference sequence).

V and J are TRBV7-8 and TRBJ2-7; 12 positions agree with TRBD2. V shed 5 bases and J 6 bases; nucleotides not matched to a gene: 14. CDR1 is SGHVS and CDR2 is FQNEAQ in the germline V gene. CDR3 length: 17 residues. The CDR3 sequence: CASSQKSTSGGIREQYF. Here the CDR3 DNA reads TGTGCCAGCAGCCAAAAAAGCACTAGCGGGGGGATCCGCGAGCAGTACTTC. Full variable domain (outside the CDR3, taken from reference TRBV7-8 and TRBJ2-7): GAGVSQSPRYKVAKRGQDVALRCDPISGHVSLFWYQQALGQGPEFLTYFQNEAQLDKSGLPSDRFFAERPEGSVSTLKIQRTQQEDSAVYLCASSQKSTSGGIREQYFGPGTRLTVT.

The chain is built from TRBV7-2 and TRBJ2-4; possible D gene TRBD2, 5 bases. Germline V gene sequence: CDR1 SGHTA, CDR2 FQGNSA. The CDR3 is 14 residues long. The V end was cut by 5 bases, the J end by 3 bases, with 11 bases between. CDR3 protein: CASSARERKNIQYF. The CDR3 DNA reads TGTGCCAGCAGCGCTCGGGAACGCAAAAACATTCAGTACTTC.

The chain links TRBV28 to TRBJ1-2; 8 bases agree with TRBD1. The CDR3 runs 17 residues. Germline V CDR1 and CDR2: MDHEN, SYDVKM. Trimming cost V 3 bases and J 2 bases; bases outside gene matches: 11. The CDR3 DNA reads as TGTGCCAGCAGTTTGGTAAGCCCAGGGGGCTGGAACTATGGCTACACCTTC. It specifies CASSLVSPGGWNYGYTF.

The rearrangement uses TRBV3-1 (or the pseudogene TRBV3-2) and TRBJ2-7; 7 positions match TRBD2. CDR3 length: 17 residues. The V and J ends lost 4 bases and 6 bases, in that order; junction bases with no gene match: 18. Germline assignment: CDR1 LGHDT and CDR2 YNNKEL (reference sequence). The chain's CDR3 is CASSRELGRGEGREQYF. CDR3 sequence (DNA): TGTGCCAGCAGCCGTGAACTCGGGAGAGGGGAGGGACGCGAGCAGTACTTC.

The rearrangement links TRBV27 to TRBJ2-3; 9 bases agree with TRBD1. V gave up 5 bases and J gave up 3 bases; unmatched junction bases: 9. Germline loops: CDR1 MNHEY, CDR2 SMNVEV (reference sequence). This CDR3 region has 16 residues. CDR3 loop: CASSLPGQGLTDTQYF. In DNA form, the CDR3 reads TGTGCCAGCAGTCTCCCGGGACAGGGTCTGACAGATACGCAGTATTTT.

This rearrangement joins TRBV28 to TRBJ2-1, with a possible D match to TRBD1 (6 bases). CDR1 is MDHEN and CDR2 is SYDVKM in the germline V gene. The length of the CDR3 is 13 residues. The V and J ends lost 5 bases and 12 bases respectively, with 17 bases between them. CDR3 sequence: CASSTLRLRGQFF. In DNA, the CDR3 is TGTGCCAGCAGTACCCTTCGCCTCAGGGGGCAGTTCTTC. The whole variable domain, remainder taken from reference TRBV28 and TRBJ2-1, is DVKVTQSSRYLVKRTGEKVFLECVQDMDHENMFWYRQDPGLGLRLIYFSYDVKMKEKGDIPEGYSVSREKKERFSLILESASTNQTSMYLCASSTLRLRGQFFGPGTRLTVL.

The chain combines TRBV4-3 with TRBJ2-7; TRBD2 agrees at 8 bases. This CDR3 is built from 19 residues. V gave up 3 bases and J gave up 2 bases; unmatched junction bases: 18. Germline CDR1 and CDR2: LGHNA and YSLEER. CDR3 DNA: TGCGCCAGCAGCCAGGCCCCCCCGGGGCAAGCGGGGGCCCCCTACGAGCAGTACTTC. This codes for CASSQAPPGQAGAPYEQYF.

The chain recombines TRBV5-4 with TRBJ2-5, with a tentative D call TRBD1 (7 bases). Germline-derived CDR1 and CDR2 are SGHNT and YYREEE (reference sequence). The V gene lost 1 base and the J gene lost 5 bases, with 15 bases spanning the gap. This CDR3 spans 15 amino acids. The CDR3 sequence: CASSLTRGAGETQYF. CDR3 nucleotide sequence: TGTGCCAGCAGCTTGACCAGGGGGGCGGGGGAGACCCAGTACTTC.

This rearrangement joins TRBV28 to TRBJ2-7; D is undetermined. V was shortened by 8 bases and J by 2 bases, with 16 bases between the two germline ends. The CDR3 extends over 14 amino acids. The germline V gene encodes CDR1 MDHEN and CDR2 SYDVKM. CDR3 protein: CASRAGYQTYEQYF. The CDR3 nucleotides read TGTGCCAGCCGGGCCGGGTACCAAACCTACGAGCAGTACTTC.

J is TRBJ1-4 and V is TRBV28, with D possibly TRBD1 on 6 matching bases. The CDR3 runs 13 residues. Germline V lookup: CDR1 MDHEN, CDR2 SYDVKM. Trimming took 8 bases from V and 6 from J, leaving 13 bases between them. The CDR3: CASQRGGDEKLFF. CDR3 nucleotides: TGTGCCAGCCAGAGGGGGGGCGATGAAAAACTGTTTTTT. Full variable domain (outside the CDR3, taken from reference TRBV28 and TRBJ1-4): DVKVTQSSRYLVKRTGEKVFLECVQDMDHENMFWYRQDPGLGLRLIYFSYDVKMKEKGDIPEGYSVSREKKERFSLILESASTNQTSMYLCASQRGGDEKLFFGSGTQLSVL.

The rearrangement joins TRBV5-4 to TRBJ1-2; D possibly corresponds to TRBD1 (6 bases). Germline CDR1 and CDR2: SGHNT and YYREEE (reference sequence). Trimming left V 5 bases short and J 5 bases short, with 13 bases between. The CDR3 runs to 13 residues. This CDR3 reads CASSPDRSYGYTF. The DNA of the CDR3 is TGTGCCAGCAGTCCCGACAGGAGTTATGGCTACACCTTC.

V usage is TRBV4-1 and J usage is TRBJ1-1, with 10 bases identical to TRBD1. V trimming: 5 bases; J trimming: 6 bases; junction bases outside the gene matches: 9. The CDR3 runs 15 residues. Germline CDR1 and CDR2: MGHRA and YSYEKL. CDR3 loop: CASSLSRQGASEAFF. In DNA form, the CDR3 reads TGCGCCAGCAGCTTGTCCCGACAGGGGGCATCTGAAGCTTTCTTT.

The rearrangement links TRBV14 to TRBJ1-5; no firm D call. The CDR3 has 16 residues. Germline CDR1 and CDR2: SGHDN and FVKESK. The V and J ends lost 3 bases and 0 bases respectively, with 12 bases between them. DNA of the CDR3: TGTGCCAGCAGCCATGCTAGGGCACGTAGCAATCAGCCCCAGCATTTT. Residues: CASSHARARSNQPQHF.

This clone was recorded only once. V gene TRBV5-1 combines with J gene TRBJ2-3; 9 bases fit TRBD2. V trimming: 3 bases; J trimming: 0 bases; junction bases outside the gene matches: 2. The CDR3 has 15 residues. Germline CDR1 is SGHRS and CDR2 is YFSETQ. The CDR3 DNA reads as TGCGCCAGCAGCTCTACTAGCGGGAGCACAGATACGCAGTATTTT. It is translated as CASSSTSGSTDTQYF.

V usage is TRBV6-1 and J usage is TRBJ1-3; TRBD1 is a possible D gene (5 bases). Trimming pared 2 bases from V and 4 bases from J, leaving 9 bases between. The CDR3 extends over 14 amino acids. Germline CDR1 reads MNHNS; CDR2 reads SASEGT. The CDR3 reads CASSERGSGNTIYF. For the CDR3, the DNA is TGTGCCAGCAGTGAACGGGGCTCAGGAAACACCATATATTTT.

V usage is TRBV19 and J usage is TRBJ2-3; D is ambiguous. The CDR3 is 15 amino acids. V was trimmed by 3 bases and J by 2 bases, leaving 12 bases between them. Germline CDR1 reads LNHDA; CDR2 reads SQIVND (reference sequence). CDR3 sequence reads: CASSISTGITDTQYF. The CDR3 DNA sequence: TGTGCCAGTAGTATTAGTACGGGCATCACAGATACGCAGTATTTT. The full variable domain, its missing parts supplied by reference TRBV19 and TRBJ2-3, is DGGITQSPKYLFRKEGQNVTLSCEQNLNHDAMYWYRQDPGQGLRLIYYSQIVNDFQKGDIAEGYSVSREKKESFPLTVTSAQKNPTAFYLCASSISTGITDTQYFGPGTRLTVL.

This chain uses TRBV6-2 or TRBV6-3 with TRBJ1-5; no clear D. Germline values: CDR1 MNHEY, CDR2 SVGEGT. The V gene lost 6 bases and the J gene lost 2 bases, with 8 bases spanning the gap. CDR3 length equals 13 residues. DNA of the CDR3: TGTGCCAGCAGCATACACGGCAATCAGCCCCAGCATTTT. Translation: CASSIHGNQPQHF.

The chain recombines TRBV5-1 with TRBJ1-1, with D maybe TRBD1 (6 bases). Trimming took 3 bases from V and 8 from J, leaving 17 bases between them. This CDR3 contains 14 residues. The germline V gene encodes CDR1 SGHRS and CDR2 YFSETQ. CDR3 coding DNA: TGCGCCAGCAGCTACCTATCATGGACAGACGAAGCTTTCTTT. Protein: CASSYLSWTDEAFF.